The source of this T cell receptor (beta chain) is a study of T-cell memory formation after mild COVID-19. Turning to the study itself: For the most part, TCR clusters were specific to one donor.

Each CDR3 protein gets one entry after TCRdb re-called the 5' RACE reads with MiXCR. The sample gives 250,000 to 300,000 distinct CDR3 sequences, 15% to 20% of which show up once; 23% is in the top ten. Study observations and caveats: CD4+ contracting clones lay mainly in CM and EM, CD8+ ones in EMRA. Clones that contracted from day 15 to 85 had balanced CD4/CD8; later expanders were CD4+ biased. Pre-infection memory contained some responding clones, which suggested that cross-reactive memory had joined.

Trimming left V 5 bases short and J 0 bases short, with 11 bases between. The germline CDR1 and CDR2 sequences are SGHTA and FQGNSA. The CDR3 runs to 15 residues. As regards this clonotype: Its antigen remains unknown.

V and J are TRBV7-2 and TRBJ1-5, with D possibly TRBD1 on 5 matching bases. The sample taken for sequencing was PBMCs or a T cell subset sorted from them (not recorded which). The TCR comes from a man between 18 and 29 years old who had mild COVID-19 (a few samples of this study predate the infection). Cell type and time point are not known. CDR3 loop: CASSARGYSNQPQHF. The CDR3 DNA reads as TGTGCCAGCAGCGCCCGGGGGTATAGCAATCAGCCCCAGCATTTT.